The next 9 T cell receptor beta chains were all read from a single sample in a study of CD8 T cells in Susac syndrome. RNA, at about 0.45 to 1 ug, was reverse transcribed with random hexamers. TCRdb used MiXCR to reprocess the immunoSEQ multiplex PCR reads, holding one entry per CDR3 protein. This table holds around 200,000 distinct CDR3 sequences, over 90% found once. Sample: CD4+ T cells from PBMCs. These receptors were collected from a human donor with multiple sclerosis.

The rearrangement uses TRBV9 and TRBJ2-5; D possibly uses TRBD1 or TRBD2 (5 bases each). Trimming stripped 0 bases from V and 1 base from J, with 7 bases between. The CDR3 contains 14 residues. Looked up from germline, CDR1 is SGDLS and CDR2 is YYNGEE. Here the CDR3 reads CASSVGGIQETQYF. Written as DNA, the CDR3 is TGTGCCAGCAGCGTAGGGGGGATCCAAGAGACCCAGTACTTC. Supplemented by reference TRBV9 and TRBJ2-5, the full variable domain reads DSGVTQTPKHLITATGQRVTLRCSPRSGDLSVYWYQQSLDQGLQFLIQYYNGEERAKGNILERFSAQQFPDLHSELNLSSLELGDSALYFCASSVGGIQETQYFGPGTRLLVL.

The chain employs TRBV10-3 and TRBJ2-3; 7 bases are a match to TRBD2. The CDR3 covers 13 residues. Germline trimming cut 6 bases from V and 4 bases from J; bases unmatched to any gene: 4. Germline CDR1 reads ENHRY; CDR2 reads SYGVKD. In nucleotides, the CDR3 is TGTGCCATCAGCGGGGGGAAGGCAGATACGCAGTATTTT. Its translation: CAISGGKADTQYF.

The chain couples TRBV7-9 to TRBJ2-5; D unclear. This CDR3 spans 13 amino acids. CDR1 is SEHNR and CDR2 is FQNEAQ in the germline V gene (reference sequence). Trimming removed 0 bases at V and 6 bases at J, with 8 bases between. The CDR3, as DNA: TGTGCCAGCAGCTTAGCAGGCCCCCAGACCCAGTACTTC. Its translation: CASSLAGPQTQYF.

The V call is TRBV11-1, the J call TRBJ2-1, with unresolved D. Per germline, CDR1 SGHAT and CDR2 FQDESV (reference sequence). V was shortened by 2 bases and J by 7 bases, with 9 bases between the two germline ends. The CDR3 totals 13 residues. The CDR3: CASSLNSVNEQFF. The CDR3 nucleotides are TGTGCCAGCAGCTTAAATTCCGTAAATGAGCAGTTCTTC.

The chain is built from TRBV15 and TRBJ1-6; TRBD1 might be the D (5 bases). Germline-derived CDR1 and CDR2 are LNHNV and YYDKDF (reference sequence). The CDR3 sequence is 15 residues long. The V end was cut by 2 bases, the J end by 8 bases, with 13 bases between. This CDR3 is CATSRPSTGDSPLHF. In DNA form, the CDR3 reads TGTGCCACCAGCAGACCTTCGACGGGGGATTCACCCCTCCACTTT.

J is TRBJ1-5 and V is TRBV30, with a tentative D call TRBD1 (5 bases). The CDR3 loop spans 13 amino acids. Trimming cost V 3 bases and J 9 bases, with 15 bases left between them. CDR1 and CDR2 (germline): GTSNPN, SVGIG (reference sequence). As DNA, the CDR3 is TGTGCCTGGAGAGTGGGGTCGCAGGGGCCCCAGCATTTT. Its translation: CAWRVGSQGPQHF.

The chain combines TRBV29-1 with TRBJ1-2; D ambiguous. V shed 7 bases and J shed 5 bases, with 17 bases lying between them. The CDR3 runs 13 residues. The germline CDR1 and CDR2 sequences are SQVTM and ANQGSEA. The CDR3 coding sequence is TGCAGCGCCCTCCCGCCAGGAGAGTATGGCTACACCTTC. Protein sequence: CSALPPGEYGYTF.

V is TRBV12-3 or TRBV12-4 and J is TRBJ2-1; D is undetermined. Trimming pared 4 bases from V and 5 bases from J, leaving 12 bases between. The CDR3 has 14 residues. As DNA, the CDR3 is TGTGCCAGCAGTTCCGGGCTACACGACAATGAGCAGTTCTTC. It translates to CASSSGLHDNEQFF.

The chain joins TRBV25-1 to TRBJ1-2; D is undetermined. Trimming removed 2 bases from V and 8 bases from J, with 9 bases in between. This CDR3 spans 12 amino acids. Looked up from germline, CDR1 is MGHDK and CDR2 is SYGVNS. The CDR3 nucleotides are TGTGCCAGCAGTGAAGGAAAGTGGGGCTACACCTTC. Translating gives CASSEGKWGYTF.